What follows are 23 T cell receptor beta chains derived from one specimen sequenced in a study of technical replicates of blood from several donors. Data came from immunoSEQ multiplex PCR; TCRdb stores just in-frame clones and leaves some out. This sample yields about 85,000 clones, of which around 94% are seen a single time; approximately 0.25% belongs to the top ten. The specimen was T cells isolated from PBMCs. The source of these receptors is a human donor in good health.

This clone was seen a handful of times. The J gene is TRBJ1-1, the V gene TRBV6-5, with unresolved D. V was cut by 5 bases and J by 1 base, with 8 bases left in between. The CDR3 is 13 residues long. Germline CDR1 reads MNHEY; CDR2 reads SVGAGI. CDR3 region: CASSVARNTEAFF. CDR3 coding DNA: TGTGCCAGCAGTGTGGCAAGGAACACTGAAGCTTTCTTT.

In DNA, the CDR3 is TGTGCCAGCAGTGGACAGGCTCATAGCAATCAGCCCCAGCATTTT. Translated: CASSGQAHSNQPQHF. The chain combines TRBV2 with TRBJ1-5, with D perhaps matching TRBD1 (6 bases). The germline CDR1 and CDR2 sequences are SNHLY and FYNNEI. This CDR3 has 15 residues. Between the trimmed V and J ends, which lost 4 bases and 0 bases, there was a span of 10 bases.

CDR3 DNA sequence: TGTGCCAGCTCACCTCCGGGACAGGCTCATGGCTACACCTTC. Translation: CASSPPGQAHGYTF. The chain couples TRBV18 to TRBJ1-2, with TRBD1 matching over 8 bases. Trimming cost V 3 bases and J 6 bases; bases outside gene matches: 6. Germline V gene data show CDR1 as KGHSH and CDR2 as LQKENI. The CDR3 extends over 14 amino acids. Together with reference TRBV18 and TRBJ1-2, the CDR3 gives the full variable domain: NAGVMQNPRHLVRRRGQEARLRCSPMKGHSHVYWYRQLPEEGLKFMVYLQKENIIDESGMPKERFSAEFPKEGPSILRIQQVVRGDSAAYFCASSPPGQAHGYTFGSGTRLTVV.

The V and J genes are TRBV5-1 and TRBJ2-7, with D uncertain. This CDR3 has 13 amino acids. Germline CDR1 SGHRS, CDR2 YFSETQ. Trimming removed 4 bases at V and 0 bases at J, with 8 bases between. CDR3 bases: TGCGCCAGCAGCCTGACACCCTCCTACGAGCAGTACTTC. It is translated as CASSLTPSYEQYF.

V gene TRBV4-1 combines with J gene TRBJ2-7; TRBD2 might be the D (6 bases). This CDR3 spans 15 amino acids. Trimming stripped 0 bases from V and 0 bases from J, with 9 bases between. Germline V gene sequence: CDR1 MGHRA, CDR2 YSYEKL. For the CDR3, the DNA is TGCGCCAGCAGCCAAGACGCGGGGCGCTCCTACGAGCAGTACTTC. The encoded protein is CASSQDAGRSYEQYF.

V and J are TRBV5-1 and TRBJ2-5, with D hard to call. This CDR3 has 13 residues. Germline V gene sequence: CDR1 SGHRS, CDR2 YFSETQ. Trimming took 0 bases from V and 3 from J, leaving 6 bases between them. The CDR3 sequence: CASSLVPEETQYF. The CDR3 DNA sequence: TGCGCCAGCAGCTTGGTCCCTGAAGAGACCCAGTACTTC.

The gene calls are TRBV5-1 and TRBJ2-7; TRBD1 matches at 9 bases. The CDR3 runs to 17 residues. V lost 2 bases to trimming and J lost 5 bases; unmatched junction nucleotides: 14. Germline CDR1 is SGHRS and CDR2 is YFSETQ. CDR3 bases: TGCGCCAGCAGCTTTTACCCCCGGACAGGGGTTAAGGACGAGCAGTACTTC. Its translation: CASSFYPRTGVKDEQYF.

This rearrangement joins TRBV5-1 to TRBJ2-5; D is perhaps TRBD1 (5 bases). This CDR3 has 13 residues. V lost 4 bases and J 5 bases, leaving 12 bases between the germline ends. Germline values: CDR1 SGHRS, CDR2 YFSETQ. CDR3 coding DNA: TGCGCCAGCAGCGCAGGGTTCGGGGAGACCCAGTACTTC. Its protein is CASSAGFGETQYF.

The chain combines TRBV19 with TRBJ2-1; 8 bases are shared with TRBD1. The CDR3 spans 14 residues. V was pared by 7 bases and J by 4 bases, with 6 bases of the junction left unmatched. The germline CDR1 and CDR2 sequences are LNHDA and SQIVND (reference sequence). The CDR3 sequence is CASNLGQAYNEQFF. The CDR3 nucleotides are TGTGCCAGTAACCTGGGACAGGCATACAATGAGCAGTTCTTC.

The rearrangement uses TRBV28 and TRBJ1-4; D not resolved. The germline gives CDR1 MDHEN, CDR2 SYDVKM. The CDR3 sequence is 13 residues long. V lost 8 bases to trimming and J lost 8 bases, with 15 bases between them. CDR3 loop: CASWAQAREKLFF. In DNA, the CDR3 is TGTGCCAGCTGGGCCCAAGCAAGGGAAAAACTGTTTTTT.

The chain uses TRBV6-6 and TRBJ1-1; the match to TRBD1 covers 7 bases. Germline values: CDR1 MNHNY, CDR2 SVGAGI (reference sequence). V lost 4 bases to trimming and J lost 8 bases; unmatched junction nucleotides: 13. This CDR3 is 15 amino acids long. The CDR3 nucleotides are TGTGCCAGCAGTTCGTCCAATCCGGGACAGACAGAAGCTTTCTTT. Its translation: CASSSSNPGQTEAFF.

The CDR3 region has the DNA TGTGCCACCAGCAGAGTACGTACAGGGGTTTCCTACGAGCAGTACTTC. It codes for CATSRVRTGVSYEQYF. This chain connects TRBV15 to TRBJ2-7; 7 bases are shared with TRBD1. V was pared by 1 base and J by 1 base, with 7 bases of the junction left unmatched. This CDR3 spans 16 amino acids. The germline CDR1 and CDR2 sequences are LNHNV and YYDKDF (reference sequence).

The chain links TRBV6-5 to TRBJ1-2; D not resolved. This CDR3 has 15 residues. The germline V gene has CDR1 MNHEY and CDR2 SVGAGI. Trimming removed 0 bases at V and 4 bases at J, with 12 bases between. CDR3 residues: CASSYSIRGGYGYTF. The CDR3 region has the DNA TGTGCCAGCAGTTACTCGATACGGGGAGGCTATGGCTACACCTTC.

CDR3: CATSSAESSDTQYF. The CDR3 DNA sequence: TGTGCCACCAGCAGCGCGGAGTCGTCAGATACGCAGTATTTT. The chain uses TRBV15 and TRBJ2-3; D is unclear. There are 14 residues in the CDR3. The V end lost 3 bases, the J end lost 4 bases, and 11 bases lay between the germline ends. Germline V CDR1 and CDR2: LNHNV, YYDKDF (reference sequence).

This clone was counted once. The chain carries TRBV5-8 and TRBJ2-3; 7 bases map to TRBD1. Unmatched junction bases numbered 10, after V lost 4 bases and J lost 2 bases. This CDR3 has 16 residues. CDR1 is SGHTS and CDR2 is YDEGEE in the germline V gene. The CDR3 nucleotides are TGTGCCAGCAGCATTCCCGGGACAGAGATCACAGATACGCAGTATTTT. Amino acid sequence: CASSIPGTEITDTQYF.

This chain links TRBV5-1 with TRBJ2-1, with D possibly matching TRBD2 (5 bases). The CDR3 loop spans 12 amino acids. V lost 0 bases and J lost 8, with 6 bases in between. From germline, CDR1 is SGHRS and CDR2 YFSETQ. In nucleotides, the CDR3 is TGCGCCAGCAGCTTGGGGGGAGATGAGCAGTTCTTC. Translating gives CASSLGGDEQFF.

V gene TRBV4-1 combines with J gene TRBJ2-6, with TRBD1 as a possible D gene (6 bases). Trimming left V 1 base short and J 0 bases short, with 10 bases between. The length of the CDR3 is 17 residues. Germline V gene sequence: CDR1 MGHRA, CDR2 YSYEKL. As DNA, the CDR3 is TGCGCCAGCAGCCAAGGGACAGCTAGCTCTGGGGCCAACGTCCTGACTTTC. Its translation: CASSQGTASSGANVLTF.

The chain has TRBV19 and TRBJ1-5, with unresolved D. Trimming removed 6 bases from V and 2 bases from J, with 8 bases in between. This CDR3 region has 13 residues. Germline V CDR1 and CDR2: LNHDA, SQIVND (reference sequence). The CDR3 region is CASRALGNQPQHF. The CDR3 DNA sequence: TGTGCCAGTAGGGCTCTCGGCAATCAGCCCCAGCATTTT.

This sequence joins TRBV28 and TRBJ2-7; D is unclear. The V end was cut by 6 bases, the J end by 3 bases, with 18 bases between. CDR3 length: 15 residues. Germline lookup yields CDR1 MDHEN and CDR2 SYDVKM. The CDR3 DNA follows: TGTGCCAGCAGCACCGACCAGGAATCCGTCTACGAGCAGTACTTC. Protein product: CASSTDQESVYEQYF.

V is TRBV20-1 and J is TRBJ1-1, with no clear D. V gave up 1 base and J gave up 10 bases, with 10 bases separating them. Germline V gene lookup returns CDR1 DFQATT and CDR2 SNEGSKA (reference sequence). The length of the CDR3 is 11 residues. The CDR3 reads CSARGAEGAFF. The CDR3 DNA sequence: TGCAGTGCTAGAGGAGCCGAGGGAGCTTTCTTT.

The CDR3 region has the DNA TGTGCCAGCAGCATTACTAGCGGGGGCACCGGGGAGCTGTTTTTT. Translation gives CASSITSGGTGELFF. V usage is TRBV7-9 and J usage is TRBJ2-2; 11 nucleotides align to TRBD2. The CDR3 loop spans 15 amino acids. The V segment lost 5 bases and the J segment 4 bases; nucleotides outside the gene matches: 3. The germline gives CDR1 SEHNR, CDR2 FQNEAQ (reference sequence).

This clone was observed a few times. V and J are TRBV27 and TRBJ1-5; 11 bases are a match to TRBD1. This CDR3 contains 14 residues. Germline assignment: CDR1 MNHEY and CDR2 SMNVEV (reference sequence). V was pared by 4 bases and J by 8 bases, with 4 bases of the junction left unmatched. The CDR3 is CASSSGQGGEPQHF. For the CDR3, the DNA is TGTGCCAGCAGTTCGGGACAGGGGGGCGAGCCCCAGCATTTT.

V gene TRBV7-9 combines with J gene TRBJ1-6, with D possibly TRBD1 on 6 matching bases. The germline CDR1 and CDR2 sequences are SEHNR and FQNEAQ (reference sequence). This CDR3 spans 13 amino acids. V shed 5 bases and J shed 5 bases, with 7 bases lying between them. In DNA form, the CDR3 reads TGTGCCAGCAGCCCAGGGGATAATTCACCCCTCCACTTT. This encodes CASSPGDNSPLHF.